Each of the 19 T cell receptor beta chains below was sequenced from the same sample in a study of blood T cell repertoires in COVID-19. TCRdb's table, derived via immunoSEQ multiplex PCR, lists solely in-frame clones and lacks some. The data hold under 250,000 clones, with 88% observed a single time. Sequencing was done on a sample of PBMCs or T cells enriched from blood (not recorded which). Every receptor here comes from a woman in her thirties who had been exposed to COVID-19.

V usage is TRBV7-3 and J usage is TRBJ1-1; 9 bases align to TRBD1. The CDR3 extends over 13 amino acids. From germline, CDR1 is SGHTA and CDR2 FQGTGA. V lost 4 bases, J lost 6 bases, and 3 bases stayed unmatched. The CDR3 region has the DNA TGTGCCAGCAGCTACGACAGGGGGGCTGAAGCTTTCTTT. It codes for CASSYDRGAEAFF.

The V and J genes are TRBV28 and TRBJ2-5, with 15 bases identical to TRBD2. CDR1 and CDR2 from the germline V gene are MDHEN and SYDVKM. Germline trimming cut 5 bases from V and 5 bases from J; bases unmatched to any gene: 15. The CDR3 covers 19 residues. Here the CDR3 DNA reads TGTGCCAGCAGTCTACCGGGACTAGCGGGAGGTACGTCAGGGGAGACCCAGTACTTC. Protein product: CASSLPGLAGGTSGETQYF.

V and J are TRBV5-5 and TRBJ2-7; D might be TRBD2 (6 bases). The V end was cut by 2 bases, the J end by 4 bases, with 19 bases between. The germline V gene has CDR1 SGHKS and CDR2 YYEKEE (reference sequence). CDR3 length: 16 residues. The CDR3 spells CASSFSGSGEGYEQYF. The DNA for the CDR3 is TGTGCCAGCAGCTTTTCGGGGTCGGGAGAGGGTTACGAGCAGTACTTC.

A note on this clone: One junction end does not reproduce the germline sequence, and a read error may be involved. This CDR3 reads CASSGLAGATTRQNF. CDR3 DNA: TGTGCCAGCAGTGGACTAGCGGGAGCCACCACCCGCCAGAACTTC. This chain joins TRBV14 and TRBJ2-7; 13 nucleotides line up with TRBD2. CDR1 and CDR2 from the germline V gene are SGHDN and FVKESK. This CDR3 has 15 residues.

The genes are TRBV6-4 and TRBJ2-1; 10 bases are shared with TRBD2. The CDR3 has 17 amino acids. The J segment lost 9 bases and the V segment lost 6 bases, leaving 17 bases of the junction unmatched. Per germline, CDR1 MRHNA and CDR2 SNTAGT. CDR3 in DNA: TGTGCCAGCAGAGCCTCCTCAACTAGCGGGATAAGGGGTGAGCAGTTCTTC. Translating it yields CASRASSTSGIRGEQFF.

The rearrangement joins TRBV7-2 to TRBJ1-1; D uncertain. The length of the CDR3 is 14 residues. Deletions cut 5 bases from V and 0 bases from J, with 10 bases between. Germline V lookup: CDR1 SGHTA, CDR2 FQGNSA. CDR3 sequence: CASSPTIVNTEAFF. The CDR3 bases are TGTGCCAGCAGCCCAACCATAGTGAACACTGAAGCTTTCTTT.

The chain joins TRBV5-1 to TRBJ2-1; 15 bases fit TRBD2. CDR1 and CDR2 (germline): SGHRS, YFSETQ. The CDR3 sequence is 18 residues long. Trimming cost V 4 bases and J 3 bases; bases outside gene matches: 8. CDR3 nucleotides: TGCGCCAGCAGCGGGATAGGACTAGCGGGAGGGAACTACAATGAGCAGTTCTTC. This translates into CASSGIGLAGGNYNEQFF.

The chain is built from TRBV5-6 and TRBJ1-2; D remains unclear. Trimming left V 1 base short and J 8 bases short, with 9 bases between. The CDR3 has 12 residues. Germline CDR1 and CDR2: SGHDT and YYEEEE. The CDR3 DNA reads TGTGCCAGCAGCTTGAACGGGTTCGGCTACACCTTC. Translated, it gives CASSLNGFGYTF.

The CDR3 sequence is CSVVRTLGGTRTDTQYF. The CDR3 nucleotides read TGCAGCGTTGTCCGAACCCTAGGCGGGACTCGCACAGATACGCAGTATTTT. The chain joins TRBV29-1 to TRBJ2-3; TRBD2 might be the D (6 bases). Germline V gene lookup returns CDR1 SQVTM and CDR2 ANQGSEA. This CDR3 has 17 residues. V was shortened by 4 bases and J by 1 base, with 21 bases between the two germline ends.

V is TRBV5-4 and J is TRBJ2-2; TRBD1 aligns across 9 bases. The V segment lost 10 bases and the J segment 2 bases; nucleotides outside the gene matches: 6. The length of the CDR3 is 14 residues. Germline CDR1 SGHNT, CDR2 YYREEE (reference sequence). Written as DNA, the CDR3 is TGTGCCGTAGACAGGGGGGCCAACACCGGGGAGCTGTTTTTT. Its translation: CAVDRGANTGELFF. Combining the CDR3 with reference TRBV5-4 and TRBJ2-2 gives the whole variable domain ETGVTQSPTHLIKTRGQQVTLRCSSQSGHNTVSWYQQALGQGPQFIFQYYREEENGRGNFPPRFSGLQFPNYSSELNVNALELDDSALYLCAVDRGANTGELFFGEGSRLTVL.

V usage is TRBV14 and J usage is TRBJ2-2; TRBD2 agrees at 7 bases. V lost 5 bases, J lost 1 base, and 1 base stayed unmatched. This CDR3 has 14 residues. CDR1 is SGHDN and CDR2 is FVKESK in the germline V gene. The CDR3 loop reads CASSGGVNTGELFF. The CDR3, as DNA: TGTGCCAGCAGCGGGGGGGTGAACACCGGGGAGCTGTTTTTT.

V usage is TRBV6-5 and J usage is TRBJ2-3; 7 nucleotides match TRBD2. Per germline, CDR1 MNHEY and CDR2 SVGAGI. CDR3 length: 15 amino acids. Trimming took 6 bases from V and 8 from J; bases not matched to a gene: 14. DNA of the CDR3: TGTGCCAGCAGGATAACGGGAGGAGGTTTTGTTACGCAGTATTTT. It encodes CASRITGGGFVTQYF.

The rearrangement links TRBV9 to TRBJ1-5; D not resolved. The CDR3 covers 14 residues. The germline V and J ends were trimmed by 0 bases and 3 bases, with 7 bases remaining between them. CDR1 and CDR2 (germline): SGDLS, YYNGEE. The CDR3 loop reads CASSVGADNQPQHF. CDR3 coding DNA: TGTGCCAGCAGCGTAGGGGCAGACAATCAGCCCCAGCATTTT. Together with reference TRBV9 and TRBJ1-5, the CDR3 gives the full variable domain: DSGVTQTPKHLITATGQRVTLRCSPRSGDLSVYWYQQSLDQGLQFLIQYYNGEERAKGNILERFSAQQFPDLHSELNLSSLELGDSALYFCASSVGADNQPQHFGDGTRLSIL.

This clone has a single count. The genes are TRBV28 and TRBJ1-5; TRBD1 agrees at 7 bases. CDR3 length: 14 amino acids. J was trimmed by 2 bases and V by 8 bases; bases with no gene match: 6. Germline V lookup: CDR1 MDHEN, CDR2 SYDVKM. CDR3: CASHGGQGNQPQHF. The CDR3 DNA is TGTGCCAGCCATGGAGGACAGGGCAATCAGCCCCAGCATTTT.

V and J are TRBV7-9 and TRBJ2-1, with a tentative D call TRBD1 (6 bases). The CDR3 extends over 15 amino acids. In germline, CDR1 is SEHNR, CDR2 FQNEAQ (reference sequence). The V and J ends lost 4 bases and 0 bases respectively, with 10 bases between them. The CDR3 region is CASSSGQSSYNEQFF. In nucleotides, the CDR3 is TGTGCCAGCAGCTCCGGACAGAGCTCCTACAATGAGCAGTTCTTC.

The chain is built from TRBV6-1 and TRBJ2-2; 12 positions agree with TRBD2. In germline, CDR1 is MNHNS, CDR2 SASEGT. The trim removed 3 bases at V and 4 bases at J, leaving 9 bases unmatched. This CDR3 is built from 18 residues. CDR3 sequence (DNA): TGTGCCAGCAGTGACCAGACTAGCGGGAGTATACGCACCGGGGAGCTGTTTTTT. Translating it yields CASSDQTSGSIRTGELFF.

This chain's CDR3 is CASSLGTGYNQPQHF. Written as DNA, the CDR3 is TGCGCCAGCAGCTTGGGAACAGGGTACAATCAGCCCCAGCATTTT. V usage is TRBV5-1 and J usage is TRBJ1-5; tentatively, D is TRBD1 (6 bases). Deletions cut 0 bases from V and 3 bases from J, with 10 bases between. Looked up from germline, CDR1 is SGHRS and CDR2 is YFSETQ. The CDR3 extends over 15 amino acids. The variable domain in full, completed from reference TRBV5-1 and TRBJ1-5, reads KAGVTQTPRYLIKTRGQQVTLSCSPISGHRSVSWYQQTPGQGLQFLFEYFSETQRNKGNFPGRFSGRQFSNSRSEMNVSTLELGDSALYLCASSLGTGYNQPQHFGDGTRLSIL.

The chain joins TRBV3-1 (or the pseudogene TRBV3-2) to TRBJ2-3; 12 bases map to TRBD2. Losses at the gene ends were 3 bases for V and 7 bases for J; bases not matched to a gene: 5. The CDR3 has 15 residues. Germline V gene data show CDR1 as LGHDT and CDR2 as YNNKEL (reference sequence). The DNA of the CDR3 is TGTGCCAGCAGCCATAGGACTAGCGGGACCCATACGCAGTATTTT. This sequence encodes CASSHRTSGTHTQYF.

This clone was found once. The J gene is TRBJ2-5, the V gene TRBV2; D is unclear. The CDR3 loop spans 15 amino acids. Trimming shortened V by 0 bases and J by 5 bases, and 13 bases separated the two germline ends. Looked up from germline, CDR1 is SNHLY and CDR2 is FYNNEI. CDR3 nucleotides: TGTGCCAGCAGTGAAGCGCTCCCCGGTCGGGAGACCCAGTACTTC. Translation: CASSEALPGRETQYF.